This T cell receptor beta chain was recovered during a study of vaccination effects on CD4 cells after COVID-19. Study in general: The participants, recipients of two vaccine doses, got either BNT162b2 or mRNA-1273.

Viral peptide pools were used in the ViraFEST assay to expand antigen-specific CD4+ T cells, and sequencing came afterward. Researchers isolated CD4+ T cells once ten to eleven days of culture had elapsed. The vaccine recipients had no prior SARS-CoV-2 infection, with negative nucleocapsid antibodies. In the cultures, half the medium was exchanged for IL-2 medium on days 3 and 7. A note on this clone: Its antigen is not identified.

This CDR3 is 15 amino acids long. In germline, CDR1 is MNHEY, CDR2 SVGAGI. Germline trimming cut 6 bases from V and 6 bases from J; bases unmatched to any gene: 10. TCRdb keeps only in-frame clones here, not all; method: immunoSEQ multiplex PCR. The sample shows roughly 50,000 clones, 60% to 80% of them seen only once. The receptor comes from a human donor who received a COVID-19 vaccine. Sequencing used CD4+ T cells from PBMCs cultured with HCoV-OC43 spike peptides, obtained before COVID-19 vaccination. The subset is: HCoV-OC43 spike overlapping peptide pool stimulation. The chain has TRBV6-5 and TRBJ2-3, with 9 nucleotides matching TRBD2. CDR3 loop: CASRNSGGARDTQYF. The CDR3 region has the DNA TGTGCCAGCAGAAATAGCGGGGGCGCCCGGGATACGCAGTATTTT.